This T cell receptor beta chain was profiled in a study of T cells in localized non-small cell lung cancer. Using immunoSEQ multiplex PCR, the repertoire was profiled, and TCRdb retains in-frame clones only, with some absent. The repertoire consists of about 77,000 clones, with roughly 91% occurring once and the leading ten covering around a fifth. Germline loops: CDR1 SGDLS, CDR2 YYNGEE. This CDR3 comprises 14 residues. The germline V and J ends were trimmed by 3 bases and 3 bases, with 7 bases remaining between them. Sample: peripheral blood, taken before any cancer treatment. The gene calls are TRBV9 and TRBJ1-6, with D uncertain. The clonotype originates from a woman aged 40 to 75 with stage I squamous cell lung carcinoma. The CDR3 bases are TGTGCCAGCAGCGCTCAGCTCTATAATTCACCCCTCCACTTT. Its protein is CASSAQLYNSPLHF.